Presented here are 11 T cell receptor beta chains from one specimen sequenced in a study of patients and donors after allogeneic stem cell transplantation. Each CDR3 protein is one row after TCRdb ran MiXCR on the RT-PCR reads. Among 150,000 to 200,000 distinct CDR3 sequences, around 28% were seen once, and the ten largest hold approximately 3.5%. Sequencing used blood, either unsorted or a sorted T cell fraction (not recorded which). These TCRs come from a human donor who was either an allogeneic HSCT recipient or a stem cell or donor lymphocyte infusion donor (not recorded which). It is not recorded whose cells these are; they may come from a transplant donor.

This chain's CDR3 is CASSPLAGGPYEQYF. As DNA, the CDR3 is TGCGCCAGCAGCCCGCTAGCGGGAGGGCCCTACGAGCAGTACTTC. The chain is built from TRBV4-1 and TRBJ2-7; 12 nucleotides line up with TRBD2. After removal of 4 bases from V and 2 bases from J, the junction contained 3 bases not matched to a gene. The germline V gene encodes CDR1 MGHRA and CDR2 YSYEKL. The CDR3 has 15 amino acids.

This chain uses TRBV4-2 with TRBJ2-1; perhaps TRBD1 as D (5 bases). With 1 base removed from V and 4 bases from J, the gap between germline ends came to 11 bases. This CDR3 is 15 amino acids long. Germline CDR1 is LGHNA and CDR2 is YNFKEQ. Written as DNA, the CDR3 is TGTGCCAGCAGCCAAGTAACAGGCACGTACAATGAGCAGTTCTTC. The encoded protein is CASSQVTGTYNEQFF.

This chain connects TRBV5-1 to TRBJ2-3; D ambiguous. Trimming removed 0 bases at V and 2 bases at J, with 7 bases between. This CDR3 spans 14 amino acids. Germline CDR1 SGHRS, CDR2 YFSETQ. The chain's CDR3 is CASSLDSTTDTQYF. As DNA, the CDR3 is TGCGCCAGCAGCTTGGACTCGACCACAGATACGCAGTATTTT.

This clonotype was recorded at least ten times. CDR3 residues: CASSLSHGGGGYGYTF. Here the CDR3 DNA reads TGCGCCAGCAGCTTGTCCCACGGTGGCGGAGGCTATGGCTACACCTTC. The V gene is TRBV5-1, the J gene TRBJ1-2; D uncertain. This CDR3 contains 16 residues. Looked up from germline, CDR1 is SGHRS and CDR2 is YFSETQ. V was cut by 1 base and J by 4 bases, with 17 bases left in between.

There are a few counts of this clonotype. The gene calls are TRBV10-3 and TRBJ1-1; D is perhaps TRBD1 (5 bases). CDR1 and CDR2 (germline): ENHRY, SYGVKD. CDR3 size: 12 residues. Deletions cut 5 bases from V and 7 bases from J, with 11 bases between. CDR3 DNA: TGTGCCATCAGTAGCCGGGACTATGAAGCTTTCTTT. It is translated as CAISSRDYEAFF.

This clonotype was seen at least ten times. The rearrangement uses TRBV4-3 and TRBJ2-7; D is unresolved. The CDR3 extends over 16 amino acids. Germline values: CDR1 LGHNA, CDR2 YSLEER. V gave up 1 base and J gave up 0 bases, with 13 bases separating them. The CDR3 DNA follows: TGCGCCAGCAGCCAAGCATATACGGACGTCTCCTACGAGCAGTACTTC. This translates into CASSQAYTDVSYEQYF.

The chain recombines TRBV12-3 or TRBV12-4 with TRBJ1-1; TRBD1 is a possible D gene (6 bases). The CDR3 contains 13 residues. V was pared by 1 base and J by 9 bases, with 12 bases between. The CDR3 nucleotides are TGTGCCAGCAGTTTAGGGGGGGCCTTGAAAGCTTTCTTT. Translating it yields CASSLGGALKAFF.

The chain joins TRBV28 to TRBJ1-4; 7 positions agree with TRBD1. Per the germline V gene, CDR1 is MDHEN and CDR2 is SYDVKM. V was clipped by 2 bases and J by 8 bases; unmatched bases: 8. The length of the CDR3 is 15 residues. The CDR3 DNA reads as TGTGCCAGCAGTTTAGGTGGTACAGGGGAAGAAAAACTGTTTTTT. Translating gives CASSLGGTGEEKLFF.

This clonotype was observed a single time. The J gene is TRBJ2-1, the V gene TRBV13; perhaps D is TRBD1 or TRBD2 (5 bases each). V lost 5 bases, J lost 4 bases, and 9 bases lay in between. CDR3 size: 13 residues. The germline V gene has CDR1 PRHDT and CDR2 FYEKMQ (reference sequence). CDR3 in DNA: TGTGCCAGCAGCGCCGGGGCTTACAATGAGCAGTTCTTC. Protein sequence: CASSAGAYNEQFF.

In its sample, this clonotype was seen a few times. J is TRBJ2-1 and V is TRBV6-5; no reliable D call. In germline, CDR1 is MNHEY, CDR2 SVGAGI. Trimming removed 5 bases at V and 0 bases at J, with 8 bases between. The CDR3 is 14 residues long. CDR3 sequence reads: CASSTQSSYNEQFF. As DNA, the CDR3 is TGTGCCAGCAGTACCCAAAGCTCCTACAATGAGCAGTTCTTC.

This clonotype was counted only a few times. In DNA form, the CDR3 reads TGTGCCAGCAGCTTACAGTTAACCGGGGAGCTGTTTTTT. Translating it yields CASSLQLTGELFF. The chain is built from TRBV7-3 and TRBJ2-2; D uncertain. Germline V CDR1 and CDR2: SGHTA, FQGTGA. V dropped 2 bases and J dropped 5 bases, with 6 bases sitting between them. This CDR3 is built from 13 residues.